These T cell receptor beta chains were read from a single sample in a study of beta chain features in type 1 diabetes. The table came from immunoSEQ multiplex PCR; TCRdb's copy has only in-frame clones and leaves some out. The sample lists roughly 300,000 clones, roughly 9% occurring once. Sequencing was performed on central memory CD4+ T cells from blood. Receptor source: a man aged 25-45 years with type 1 diabetes. Each CDR3 is given with its conserved first and last residue. Each record gives: D gene, J gene, clone size, CDR3 length, V gene, CDR3 protein, CDR3 DNA. D genes are given only for firm matches. Clone size is shown for a subset of rows, as once, few, many or a class of expanded clone.

TRBD2 | TRBJ2-5 | few | 18 | TRBV4-3 | CASSQDLAGGPGQETQYF | TGCGCCAGCAGCCAAGATCTAGCGGGGGGGCCCGGCCAAGAGACCCAGTACTTC
TRBD1 | TRBJ1-2 | once | 15 | TRBV28 | CASSFGGQGNYGYTF | TGTGCCAGCAGTTTCGGGGGACAGGGCAACTATGGCTACACCTTC
TRBD1 | TRBJ2-7 | few | 13 | TRBV6-1 | CASSLGQGYEQYF | TGTGCCAGCAGCCTAGGACAGGGCTACGAGCAGTACTTC
- | TRBJ1-2 | many | 13 | TRBV10-3 | CATGQGGGYGYTF | TGTGCCACCGGCCAGGGAGGAGGCTATGGCTACACCTTC
- | TRBJ1-6 | - | 13 | TRBV11-2 | CASSQLMGSPLHF | TGTGCCAGCAGCCAACTGATGGGTTCACCCCTCCACTTT
- | TRBJ2-7 | - | 18 | TRBV18 | CASSPRQLTNVIDYEQYF | TGTGCCAGCTCACCACGACAGTTAACCAACGTTATTGACTACGAGCAGTACTTC
- | TRBJ2-5 | - | 13 | TRBV15 | CATSRDERETQYF | TGTGCCACCAGCAGAGATGAGAGAGAGACCCAGTACTTC
- | TRBJ2-7 | - | 14 | TRBV2 | CASQMGGSSYEQYF | TGTGCCAGTCAGATGGGAGGTTCATCCTACGAGCAGTACTTC
- | TRBJ2-1 | few | 13 | TRBV7-8 | CASSLISQHEQFF | TGTGCCAGCAGCTTAATCTCGCAGCATGAGCAGTTCTTC
- | TRBJ2-7 | - | 14 | TRBV7-2 | CASSLAGGPYEQYF | TGTGCCAGCAGCTTAGCCGGGGGGCCCTACGAGCAGTACTTC
TRBD1 | TRBJ2-7 | - | 16 | TRBV9 | CASSVDPGGLHYEQYF | TGTGCCAGCAGCGTAGATCCAGGGGGTCTGCACTACGAGCAGTACTTC
- | TRBJ1-6 | - | 13 | TRBV6-4 | CASSYSRGSPLHF | TGTGCCAGCAGTTACTCGAGGGGATCACCCCTCCACTTT